This T cell receptor beta chain originates from a study of blood T cells in healthy people across ages. General observations from the study: Compared with aged donors, long-lived donors showed fewer expanded clones, suggesting selection. Naive T cell percentage strongly correlated with TCR beta diversity. Unsorted PBMCs blocked a conclusive comparison of naive and antigen-experienced cells.

Alongside a J-beta primer mix, a sample-barcoded 5' primer served in a second PCR lasting roughly 7 to 12 cycles. The authors tagged each cDNA molecule using a template-switch adaptor with 12 random nucleotides. MiXCR, run by TCRdb on the 5' RACE reads, gives a single entry per CDR3 protein. The sample holds 550,000 to 750,000 distinct CDR3 sequences, roughly 20% seen once. V was clipped by 0 bases and J by 4 bases; unmatched bases: 5. Germline V gives CDR1 DFQATT, CDR2 SNEGSKA (reference sequence). This CDR3 contains 15 residues. This clonotype was found many times. Antigen unknown. The sequence derives from a man aged 65 to 79 in good health. The J gene is TRBJ2-7, the V gene TRBV20-1; 11 bases are a match to TRBD1. The specimen sequenced was blood. CDR3 sequence: CSARDRDRGGYEQYF. CDR3 in DNA: TGCAGTGCTAGAGATCGGGACAGGGGGGGTTACGAGCAGTACTTC.